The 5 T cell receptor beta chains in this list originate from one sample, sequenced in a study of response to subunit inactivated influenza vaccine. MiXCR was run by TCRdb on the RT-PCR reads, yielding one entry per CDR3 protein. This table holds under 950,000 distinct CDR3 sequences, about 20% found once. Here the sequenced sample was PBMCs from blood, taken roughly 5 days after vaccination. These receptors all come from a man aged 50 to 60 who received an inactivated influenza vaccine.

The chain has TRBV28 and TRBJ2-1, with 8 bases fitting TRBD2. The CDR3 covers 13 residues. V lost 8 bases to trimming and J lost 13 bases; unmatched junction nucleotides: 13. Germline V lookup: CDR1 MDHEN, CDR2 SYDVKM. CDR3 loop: CASCPGGPFRQFF. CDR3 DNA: TGTGCCAGCTGCCCGGGAGGGCCGTTTCGTCAGTTCTTC.

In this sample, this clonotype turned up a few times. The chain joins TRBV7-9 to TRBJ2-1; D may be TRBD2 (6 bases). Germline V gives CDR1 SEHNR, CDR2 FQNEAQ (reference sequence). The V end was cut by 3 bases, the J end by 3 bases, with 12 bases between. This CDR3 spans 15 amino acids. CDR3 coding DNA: TGTGCCAGCAGCTTGAGCGGAGGGATCTACAATGAGCAGTTCTTC. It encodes CASSLSGGIYNEQFF.

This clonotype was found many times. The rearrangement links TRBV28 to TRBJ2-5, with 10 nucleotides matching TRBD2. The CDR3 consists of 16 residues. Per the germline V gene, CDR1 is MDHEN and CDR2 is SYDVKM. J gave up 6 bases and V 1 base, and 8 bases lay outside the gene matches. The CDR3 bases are TGTGCCAGCAGTTTATCCCCTAGCGGGAGCAGAAAGACCCAGTACTTC. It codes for CASSLSPSGSRKTQYF.

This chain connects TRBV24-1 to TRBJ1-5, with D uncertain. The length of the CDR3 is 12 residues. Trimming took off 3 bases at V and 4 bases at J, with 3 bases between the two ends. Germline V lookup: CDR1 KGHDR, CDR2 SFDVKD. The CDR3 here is CATSDQNQPQHF. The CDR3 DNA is TGTGCCACCAGTGATCAAAATCAGCCCCAGCATTTT.

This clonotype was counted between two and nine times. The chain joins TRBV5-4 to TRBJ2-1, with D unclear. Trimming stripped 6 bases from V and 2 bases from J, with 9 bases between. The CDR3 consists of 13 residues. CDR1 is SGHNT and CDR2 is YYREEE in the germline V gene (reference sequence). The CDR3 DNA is TGTGCCAGCACTACCCCTACCTACAATGAGCAGTTCTTC. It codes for CASTTPTYNEQFF.